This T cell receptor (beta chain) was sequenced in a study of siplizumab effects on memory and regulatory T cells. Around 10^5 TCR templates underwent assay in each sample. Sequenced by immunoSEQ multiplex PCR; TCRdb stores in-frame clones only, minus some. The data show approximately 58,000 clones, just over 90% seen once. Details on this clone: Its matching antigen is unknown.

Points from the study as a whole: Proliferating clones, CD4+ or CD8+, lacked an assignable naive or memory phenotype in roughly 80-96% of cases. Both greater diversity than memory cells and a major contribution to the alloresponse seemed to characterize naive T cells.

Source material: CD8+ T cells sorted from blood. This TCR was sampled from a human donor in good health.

This CDR3 reads CASSSPPSLHYGYTF. CDR3 DNA sequence: TGTGCCAGTAGTTCCCCCCCATCTCTACACTATGGCTACACCTTC. The V call is TRBV19, the J call TRBJ1-2; D not certain. CDR1 and CDR2 (germline): LNHDA, SQIVND (reference sequence). Trimming shortened V by 5 bases and J by 3 bases, and 16 bases separated the two germline ends. The CDR3 sequence is 15 residues long.